The T cell receptor beta chain described here comes from a study of blood T cell repertoires in COVID-19. The V gene end was trimmed by 4 bases and the J gene end by 0 bases; junction bases not matched to a gene: 2. This CDR3 comprises 14 residues. The germline CDR1 and CDR2 sequences are SGHRS and YFSETQ. Per the original data handling: Reference gene primer amplification gave estimated nucleated cell counts. Measured with immunoSEQ multiplex PCR; TCRdb has only the in-frame clones, and not every one. The V and J calls and clone size are taken from that table; D and trimming were inferred from the DNA. The data show under 150,000 clones, about 76% seen once. This clone was detected only once.

This rearrangement joins TRBV5-1 to TRBJ2-3; 7 bases match TRBD2. The clonotype was recovered from a woman aged 60-75 years with active or convalescent COVID-19. Sequenced input: peripheral blood. In DNA, the CDR3 is TGCGCCAGCAGCGGGACTACTAGCACAGATACGCAGTATTTT. Protein sequence: CASSGTTSTDTQYF.